The clone carrying this T cell receptor (beta chain) came up many times. What it recognizes is unknown. The sample comes from a study of beta chain features in type 1 diabetes. Findings of the study overall: A moderate, significant TCRB CDR3 shortening appeared in type 1 diabetes across four CD4+ subsets. The naive, central memory and Treg TCRB repertoires looked more alike in patients than they did in healthy donors.

Isolated RNA was reverse transcribed in full, so expressed TCRB transcripts were sequenced. Each stem cell-like memory T cell sample yielded some 920,000 reads on average. The protocol was immunoSEQ multiplex PCR, while the TCRdb copy is restricted to in-frame clones and leaves out a portion. The data contain 70,000 to 90,000 clones, 25% to 35% of them singletons. Germline assignment: CDR1 KGHSH and CDR2 LQKENI. The V end lost 1 base, the J end lost 6 bases, and 13 bases lay between the germline ends. The CDR3 length is 15 residues. This receptor was identified in a woman between 18 and 29 years old in good health. The sample taken for sequencing was stem cell memory CD4+ T cells from blood. The chain employs TRBV18 and TRBJ2-4; weak D call: TRBD1 (6 bases). The CDR3 region has the DNA TGTGCCAGCTCACCACGGTCAGGGGATTTAAACATTCAGTACTTC. It translates to CASSPRSGDLNIQYF.